The rows below give T cell receptor beta chains drawn from one sample of a study of blood T cell repertoires in COVID-19. Measured with immunoSEQ multiplex PCR; TCRdb has only the in-frame clones, and not every one. The sample lists roughly 43,000 clones, roughly 86% occurring once. The source material was PBMCs or T cells enriched from blood (not recorded which). The receptors were gathered from a woman in her forties or fifties who had recovered from COVID-19. Each CDR3 is given with its conserved first and last residue. The D gene is left open where the match is weak.

j_call | d_call | v_call | cdr3_aa | cdr3_nt
TRBJ2-7 | TRBD1 | TRBV11-2 | CASSLSTGGPYEQYF | TGTGCCAGCAGCCTGTCGACAGGGGGCCCCTACGAGCAGTACTTC
TRBJ1-5 | NA | TRBV18 | CASSPIQGGANQPQHF | TGTGCCAGCTCACCTATTCAAGGCGGGGCCAATCAGCCCCAGCATTTT
TRBJ2-7 | NA | TRBV5-1 | CASSLDLAPYEQYF | TGCGCCAGCAGCTTGGATCTAGCTCCCTACGAGCAGTACTTC
TRBJ2-1 | TRBD2 | TRBV7-3 | CASSIAGGDWNEQFF | TGTGCCAGCAGCATAGCGGGGGGTGACTGGAATGAGCAGTTCTTC
TRBJ1-2 | NA | TRBV7-6 | CASSLVGGDLYGYTF | TGTGCCAGCAGCTTAGTCGGGGGGGATCTTTATGGCTACACCTTC
TRBJ2-7 | TRBD2 | TRBV7-7 | CASSPGLAGGVYEQYF | TGTGCTAGCAGCCCGGGACTAGCGGGAGGTGTCTACGAGCAGTACTTC
TRBJ2-7 | TRBD1 | TRBV6-5 | CASSYSYRQGYEQYF | TGTGCCAGCAGTTACTCCTATAGACAGGGCTACGAGCAGTACTTC
TRBJ2-5 | NA | TRBV7-8 | CAVGEETQYF | TGTGCCGTTGGGGAGGAGACCCAGTACTTC
TRBJ2-5 | TRBD1 | TRBV27 | CASSLIPTGSGRETQYF | TGTGCCAGCAGTTTAATTCCGACAGGGTCCGGGCGGGAGACCCAGTACTTC
TRBJ1-1 | NA | TRBV12-3/TRBV12-4 | CASSYLSGAEAFF | TGTGCCAGCAGTTACTTGTCAGGCGCTGAAGCTTTCTTT